This T cell receptor (beta chain) was retrieved from a study of T cell changes during pregnancy in multiple sclerosis. There are 16 residues in the CDR3. Germline assignment: CDR1 MRHNA and CDR2 SNTAGT. Trimming removed 6 bases at V and 4 bases at J, with 18 bases between. Assay: immunoSEQ multiplex PCR; the TCRdb copy retains only in-frame clones and omits some. The sample records approximately 110,000 clones, roughly 92% being singletons. Here the sequenced sample was peripheral blood, taken after pregnancy. This TCR came from a female donor with multiple sclerosis, enrolled in a pregnancy study. V is TRBV6-4 and J is TRBJ1-4; D remains unclear. The CDR3 is CASRTREPPVNEKLFF. CDR3 nucleotide sequence: TGTGCCAGCAGGACTCGAGAACCGCCCGTTAATGAAAAACTGTTTTTT.